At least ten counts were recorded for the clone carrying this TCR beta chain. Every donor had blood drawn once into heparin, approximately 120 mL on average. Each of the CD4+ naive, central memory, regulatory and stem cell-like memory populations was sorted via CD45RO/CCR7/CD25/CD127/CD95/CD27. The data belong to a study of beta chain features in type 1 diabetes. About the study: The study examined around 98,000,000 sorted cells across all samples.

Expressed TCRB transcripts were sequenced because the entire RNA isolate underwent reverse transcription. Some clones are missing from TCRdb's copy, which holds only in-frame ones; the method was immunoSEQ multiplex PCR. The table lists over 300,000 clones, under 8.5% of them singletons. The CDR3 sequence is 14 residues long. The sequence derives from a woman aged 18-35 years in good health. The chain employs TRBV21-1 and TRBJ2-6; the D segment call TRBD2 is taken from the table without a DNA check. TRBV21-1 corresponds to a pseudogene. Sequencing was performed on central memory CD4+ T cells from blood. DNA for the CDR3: TGTGCCAGCAGCACCAGCGGTGGGGCCAACGTCCTGACTTTC. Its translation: CASSTSGGANVLTF.